These T cell receptor beta chains were read from a single sample in a study of human T cells and chemical hapten exposure. MiXCR, run by TCRdb on the RACE reads, gives a single entry per CDR3 protein. This repertoire shows about 190,000 distinct CDR3 sequences, around 25% found once; its top ten account for roughly 2.3%. Here the sequenced sample was whole blood, taken in connection with sensitization to the hapten diphenylcyclopropenone (DPC). Receptors were obtained from a woman between 35 and 50 years old with alopecia areata. Some clones in this sample may be carry-over from other donors' samples. The CDR3 runs from the conserved cysteine through the conserved F or W. The D gene is left open where the match is weak. For some rows the clone size is stated as once, few or many, or as a class when expanded; others skip it.

>TRBV20-1|15|TRBJ1-3|few|-
TGCAGTGCAGTTCCAAGCCGGGGAGCTGGAAACACCATATATTTT
CSAVPSRGAGNTIYF
>TRBV9|13|TRBJ2-7|-|-
TGTGCCAGCAGCGTAGCCGAAGCTGGCGAGCAGTACTTC
CASSVAEAGEQYF
>TRBV7-2|16|TRBJ2-3|few|TRBD2
TGTGCCAGCAGCTTAAGCGCTAGCGGGAGAACAGATACGCAGTATTTT
CASSLSASGRTDTQYF
>TRBV4-2|18|TRBJ2-7|few|TRBD2
TGTGCCAGCAGCCTCCAAACCGGGACTAGCGGGCGCTCCTACGAGCAGTACTTC
CASSLQTGTSGRSYEQYF
>TRBV7-9|15|TRBJ1-2|-|TRBD1
TGTGCCAGCAGCTTATTTGGACAGGGGGCGGATGGCTACACCTTC
CASSLFGQGADGYTF
>TRBV6-2/TRBV6-3|12|TRBJ2-5|many|-
TGTGCCACCCCTCGGGGCCAAGAGACCCAGTACTTC
CATPRGQETQYF
>TRBV20-1|11|TRBJ2-7|-|-
TGCAGTGCCTCGCTATCCCACGAGCAGTACTTC
CSASLSHEQYF
>TRBV30|12|TRBJ2-1|once|-
TGTGCCCCACACGACCCGGACAATGAGCAGTTCTTC
CAPHDPDNEQFF
>TRBV4-1|17|TRBJ2-7|-|TRBD1
TGCGCCAGCAGCCAAGTAGTGGGCAGGGGGACCTCCTACGAGCAGTACTTC
CASSQVVGRGTSYEQYF
>TRBV5-1|15|TRBJ1-6|few|TRBD1
TGCGCCAGCAGCTGGGACAGGGGAAATAATTCACCCCTCCACTTT
CASSWDRGNNSPLHF
>TRBV5-1|14|TRBJ1-1|few|-
TGCGCCAGCAGCTTGTTCGGGGCCGGGGAGGAAGCTTTCTTT
CASSLFGAGEEAFF
>TRBV20-1|16|TRBJ2-3|-|TRBD2
TGCAGTGCTAGAGAGCTAGCGGGCCCAGCTCTAGATACGCAGTATTTT
CSARELAGPALDTQYF
>TRBV29-1|14|TRBJ2-2|-|-
TGCAGCGGGGGGGAAATTGGTACGGCCGGGGAGCTGTTTTTT
CSGGEIGTAGELFF
>TRBV4-2|17|TRBJ2-6|few|-
TGTGCCAGCAGCCAGGGTTTGGCTCTCTCTGGGGCCAACGTCCTGACTTTC
CASSQGLALSGANVLTF
>TRBV7-2|12|TRBJ2-3|-|-
TGTGCCAGCAGCTTAGTTCGGGGTGGGCAGTATTTT
CASSLVRGGQYF
>TRBV28|13|TRBJ1-1|few|TRBD1
TGTGCCAGCAGGGAGGGACAGGTCACTGAAGCTTTCTTT
CASREGQVTEAFF
>TRBV11-1|17|TRBJ2-1|few|TRBD2
TGTGCCAGCAGCTCTCAGGCGGCGGGAGCGATCCACAATGAGCAGTTCTTC
CASSSQAAGAIHNEQFF
>TRBV24-1|11|TRBJ2-1|-|-
TGTGCCACCACCTACGGCGGGGAGCAGTTCTTC
CATTYGGEQFF
>TRBV12-3/TRBV12-4|13|TRBJ1-2|few|TRBD1
TGTGCCAGCAGGCCCACAGGGGGAGCTGGCTACACCTTC
CASRPTGGAGYTF
>TRBV28|15|TRBJ2-7|-|TRBD1
TGTGCCAGCAGTTTATCCTATAGGGGGCTAACCGAGCAGTACTTC
CASSLSYRGLTEQYF
>TRBV5-1|14|TRBJ2-4|-|-
TGCGCCAGCAGCTCGGGGCAGGGCAAAAACATTCAGTACTTC
CASSSGQGKNIQYF
>TRBV7-2|13|TRBJ2-1|-|-
TGTGCCACCGGGACTGCCTCCTACAATGAGCAGTTCTTC
CATGTASYNEQFF
>TRBV9|15|TRBJ2-7|-|TRBD1
TGTGCCAGCAGCGCCACAGGGGGCAGGGTCTACGAGCAGTACTTC
CASSATGGRVYEQYF
>TRBV20-1|15|TRBJ2-2|few|TRBD2
TGCAGTGCTGCCGGCCTAGCGGGAGCCACCGGGGAGCTGTTTTTT
CSAAGLAGATGELFF
>TRBV7-2|16|TRBJ2-5|-|TRBD2
TGTGCCAGCAGCTCGGGGACTAGCGGGAGGAGAGAGACCCAGTACTTC
CASSSGTSGRRETQYF
>TRBV7-2|13|TRBJ2-3|-|-
TGTGCCAGCAGCCCAGCCCGGGAGAATACGCAGTATTTT
CASSPARENTQYF